The sequence of this T cell receptor (beta chain) was determined in a study of blood T cell repertoires in COVID-19. Measured with immunoSEQ multiplex PCR; TCRdb has only the in-frame clones, and not every one. This table holds almost 70,000 clones, roughly 87% found once. The ends lost 4 bases at V and 0 bases at J; junction bases unmatched: 1. CDR1 and CDR2 (germline): SGDLS, YYNGEE. This CDR3 spans 15 amino acids. The V call is TRBV9, the J call TRBJ2-1; 10 positions match TRBD2. This TCR came from a woman in her 50s with active COVID-19. The sequencing sample was made of peripheral blood. The CDR3 DNA sequence: TGTGCCAGCAGCTCTAGCGGGAGCTCCTACAATGAGCAGTTCTTC. This sequence encodes CASSSSGSSYNEQFF.